This TCR beta chain is drawn from a study of T cells expressing NK-cell markers. About the study: Source material for TCR beta repertoires consisted of sorted CD3+CD56+NKG2C+, CD3+CD56+NKG2C- and CD3+CD56-NKG2C+ T cells. Seropositivity for HCMV was found in seven of the eight sequenced donors, with one seronegative. Whole-study results and caveats: There were four donors in whom these clonotypes also led the CD3+CD56-NKG2C+ fraction.

This CDR3 is 15 amino acids long. One entry per CDR3 protein, without DNA, is what TCRdb gives after re-calling the 5' RACE reads. The sample includes 250,000 or so distinct CDR3 sequences. A note on this clonotype: Its specificity is unknown.

The sample consisted of blood T cells: a sorted CD56 or NKG2C T cell subset, CD4+ or CD8+ T cells, or bulk PBMC T cells (not recorded which). The gene calls are TRBV12-3 or TRBV12-4 and TRBJ2-5; TCRdb's assignment of TRBD1 cannot be checked, as there is no DNA. This TCR came from a woman aged 18 to 75 in good health. CDR3 in amino acids: CASSRRGVYQETQYF.